Listed here are 14 T cell receptor beta chains from one sample, sequenced in a study of low-dose radiotherapy and immunotherapy resistance in tumors. Covering alpha and beta chains, TRAV- and TRBV-specific primers were used for the first-strand cDNA. A constant-region primer paired with the V-primer adapter amplified TCRs over approximately 18 PCR cycles. TCRdb passed the reads through MiXCR, listing each CDR3 protein once. The sample records about 10,000 distinct CDR3 sequences, 40% to 55% being singletons. All receptors derive from a human donor with advanced metastatic prostate, ovarian, gallbladder or colorectal cancer (not recorded which). This table probably holds off-target reads from a library built for another chain.

The rearrangement links TRBV6-2 or TRBV6-3 to TRBJ2-3; 10 nucleotides line up with TRBD1. The germline V gene encodes CDR1 MNHEY and CDR2 SVGEGT. This CDR3 is built from 18 residues. V lost 2 bases and J lost 0; bases outside the gene matches: 8. The CDR3 region is CASSYRDRGRSSTDTQYF. DNA for the CDR3: TGTGCCAGCAGTTACAGGGACAGGGGAAGATCTAGCACAGATACGCAGTATTTT.

The chain employs TRBV5-5 and TRBJ2-1; D is unclear. Germline assignment: CDR1 SGHKS and CDR2 YYEKEE (reference sequence). With 10 bases removed from V and 11 bases from J, the gap between germline ends came to 19 bases. The CDR3 totals 12 residues. CDR3 region: CAGQGQESKQFF. The CDR3 DNA follows: TGTGCCGGCCAAGGGCAGGAGAGTAAGCAGTTCTTC.

V gene TRBV7-2 combines with J gene TRBJ2-3; TRBD2 matches 7 bases. Germline values: CDR1 SGHTA, CDR2 FQGNSA. With 5 bases clipped from V and 6 bases from J, the junction kept 2 bases outside the gene matches. CDR3 length: 12 amino acids. CDR3 in DNA: TGTGCCAGCAGCCCCGGGGGGGATACGCAGTATTTT. It codes for CASSPGGDTQYF.

This chain connects TRBV9 to TRBJ2-3, with D perhaps matching TRBD2 (5 bases). This CDR3 has 15 amino acids. V lost 2 bases, J lost 0 bases, and 10 bases lay in between. Germline CDR1 SGDLS, CDR2 YYNGEE. CDR3 amino acids: CASSVGSVSTDTQYF. The CDR3 nucleotides read TGTGCCAGCAGCGTGGGTAGCGTAAGCACAGATACGCAGTATTTT.

Only one count was recorded for this clonotype. V gene TRBV6-2 or TRBV6-3 combines with J gene TRBJ1-1, with D tentatively TRBD1 (5 bases). The V and J ends lost 8 bases and 5 bases respectively, with 15 bases between them. CDR3 length: 13 residues. Germline V CDR1 and CDR2: MNHEY, SVGEGT. CDR3 region: CASWEGDGTEAFF. The DNA for the CDR3 is TGTGCCAGCTGGGAAGGGGATGGGACTGAAGCTTTCTTT.

The sample holds a few counts of this clonotype. V usage is TRBV29-1 and J usage is TRBJ2-7; possibly TRBD1 for D (6 bases). The V gene lost 7 bases and the J gene lost 5 bases, with 15 bases spanning the gap. CDR3 size: 12 residues. The germline V gene has CDR1 SQVTM and CDR2 ANQGSEA. CDR3 sequence (DNA): TGCAGCGCCCGCGAACAGGGAAACGAGCAGTACTTC. It specifies CSAREQGNEQYF.

The chain couples TRBV5-1 to TRBJ2-7; D possibly corresponds to TRBD2 (5 bases). The germline V gene encodes CDR1 SGHRS and CDR2 YFSETQ. The CDR3 is 18 residues long. The V end lost 0 bases, the J end lost 3 bases, and 22 bases lay between the germline ends. The chain's CDR3 is CASSLGLVRRNRDYEQYF. DNA for the CDR3: TGCGCCAGCAGCTTGGGGCTAGTTCGGCGAAACCGGGACTACGAGCAGTACTTC.

The rearrangement joins TRBV5-1 to TRBJ1-2; a possible D gene is TRBD1 (6 bases). The ends were cut back, 2 bases at V and 8 bases at J, with 16 bases in the middle. Germline V gene data show CDR1 as SGHRS and CDR2 as YFSETQ. The CDR3 runs to 14 residues. For the CDR3, the DNA is TGCGCCAGCAGCTTCCCGGCGGAGGGGGGCGGCTACACCTTC. This encodes CASSFPAEGGGYTF. The full variable domain, its missing parts supplied by reference TRBV5-1 and TRBJ1-2, is KAGVTQTPRYLIKTRGQQVTLSCSPISGHRSVSWYQQTPGQGLQFLFEYFSETQRNKGNFPGRFSGRQFSNSRSEMNVSTLELGDSALYLCASSFPAEGGGYTFGSGTRLTVV.

This clonotype was counted only a few times. The V and J genes are TRBV5-1 and TRBJ2-5, with 11 bases aligning to TRBD2. The CDR3 has 16 amino acids. Germline V gives CDR1 SGHRS, CDR2 YFSETQ. Trimming removed 4 bases from V and 4 bases from J; junction bases left unmatched: 9. CDR3 sequence (DNA): TGCGCCAGCAGCCCCCATAGCGGGAGGGCGGGAGAGACCCAGTACTTC. This encodes CASSPHSGRAGETQYF. Combining the CDR3 with reference TRBV5-1 and TRBJ2-5 gives the whole variable domain KAGVTQTPRYLIKTRGQQVTLSCSPISGHRSVSWYQQTPGQGLQFLFEYFSETQRNKGNFPGRFSGRQFSNSRSEMNVSTLELGDSALYLCASSPHSGRAGETQYFGPGTRLLVL.

This clonotype has more than one count but fewer than ten. V and J are TRBV7-9 and TRBJ2-1, with TRBD1 identical over 7 bases. The CDR3 runs 20 residues. V lost 5 bases to trimming and J lost 0 bases; unmatched junction nucleotides: 19. Germline loops: CDR1 SEHNR, CDR2 FQNEAQ (reference sequence). CDR3 in amino acids: CASSPSQDRVPFSSYNEQFF. CDR3 DNA: TGTGCCAGCAGCCCGAGTCAAGACAGGGTCCCCTTTAGCTCCTACAATGAGCAGTTCTTC.

The V call is TRBV7-9, the J call TRBJ2-3; TRBD1 or TRBD2 may be the D gene (6 bases each). Trimming stripped 8 bases from V and 1 base from J, with 16 bases between. The CDR3 is 15 residues long. Per the germline V gene, CDR1 is SEHNR and CDR2 is FQNEAQ (reference sequence). CDR3 region: CASANGGPRTDTQYF. CDR3 bases: TGTGCCAGCGCGAATGGGGGGCCGCGCACAGATACGCAGTATTTT. The whole variable domain, remainder taken from reference TRBV7-9 and TRBJ2-3, is DTGVSQNPRHKITKRGQNVTFRCDPISEHNRLYWYRQTLGQGPEFLTYFQNEAQLEKSRLLSDRFSAERPKGSFSTLEIQRTEQGDSAMYLCASANGGPRTDTQYFGPGTRLTVL.

This chain links TRBV3-1 with TRBJ2-1; TRBD2 matches 10 bases. The CDR3 has 16 residues. Germline lookup yields CDR1 LGHDT and CDR2 YNNKEL (reference sequence). Trimming took 2 bases from V and 7 from J; bases not matched to a gene: 8. The CDR3: CASSQQLASGGNEQFF. DNA for the CDR3: TGTGCCAGCAGCCAACAGCTTGCTAGCGGGGGAAATGAGCAGTTCTTC.

In its sample, this clonotype was seen a few times. The chain employs TRBV10-2 and TRBJ2-6, with TRBD1 identical over 9 bases. Germline V gene data show CDR1 as WSHSY and CDR2 as SAAADI. The CDR3 runs 16 residues. The V segment lost 10 bases and the J segment 1 base; nucleotides outside the gene matches: 8. CDR3 DNA: TGCGCCACCGTTCTAGACAGGGGGTCTGGGGCCAACGTCCTGACTTTC. This translates into CATVLDRGSGANVLTF.

This clonotype was counted only a few times. CDR3 coding DNA: TGTGCCAGCAGCTTAGACGTTGGACAGGGGCTATGGCGGGACAATGAGCAGTTCTTC. Its translation is CASSLDVGQGLWRDNEQFF. The rearrangement uses TRBV11-2 and TRBJ2-1; the match to TRBD1 covers 9 bases. Trimming at V came to 0 bases and at J to 5 bases, leaving 14 bases not matched to a gene. The CDR3 loop spans 19 amino acids. CDR1 is SGHAT, CDR2 FQNNGV, per germline.